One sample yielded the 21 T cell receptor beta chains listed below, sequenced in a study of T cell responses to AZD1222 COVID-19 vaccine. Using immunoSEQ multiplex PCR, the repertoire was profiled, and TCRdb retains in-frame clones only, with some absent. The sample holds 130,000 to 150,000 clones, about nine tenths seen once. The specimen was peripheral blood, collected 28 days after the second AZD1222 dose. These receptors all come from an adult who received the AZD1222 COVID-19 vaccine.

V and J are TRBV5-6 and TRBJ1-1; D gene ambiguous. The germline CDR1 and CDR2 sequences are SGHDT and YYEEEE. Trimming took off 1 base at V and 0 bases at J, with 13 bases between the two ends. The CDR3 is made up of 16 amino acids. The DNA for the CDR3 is TGTGCCAGCAGCTTGAATCAAGGCCTAATGAACACTGAAGCTTTCTTT. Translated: CASSLNQGLMNTEAFF.

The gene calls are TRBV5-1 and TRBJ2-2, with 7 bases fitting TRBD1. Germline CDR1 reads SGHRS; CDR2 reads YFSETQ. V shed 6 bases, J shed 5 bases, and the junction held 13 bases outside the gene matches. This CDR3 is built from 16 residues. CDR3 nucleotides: TGCGCCAGCACCCAAAGGGCAGGGGGAAATACCGGGGAGCTGTTTTTT. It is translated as CASTQRAGGNTGELFF.

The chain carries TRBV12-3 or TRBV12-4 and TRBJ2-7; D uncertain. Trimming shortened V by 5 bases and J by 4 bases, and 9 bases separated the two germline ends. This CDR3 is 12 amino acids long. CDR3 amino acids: CASSPRGYEQYF. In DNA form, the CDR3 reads TGTGCCAGCAGTCCCCGCGGATACGAGCAGTACTTC.

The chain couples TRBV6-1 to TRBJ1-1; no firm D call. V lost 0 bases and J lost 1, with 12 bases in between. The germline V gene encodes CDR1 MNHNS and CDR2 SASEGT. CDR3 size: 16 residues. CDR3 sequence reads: CASSEAMWYGNTEAFF. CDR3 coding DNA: TGTGCCAGCAGTGAAGCAATGTGGTACGGGAACACTGAAGCTTTCTTT.

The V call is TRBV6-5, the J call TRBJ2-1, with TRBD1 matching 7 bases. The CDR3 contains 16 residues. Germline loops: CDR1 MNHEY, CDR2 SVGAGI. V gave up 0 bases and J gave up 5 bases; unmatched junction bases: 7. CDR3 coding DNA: TGTGCCAGCAGTTACTCGGGTTCGAGGGGGCACAATGAGCAGTTCTTC. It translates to CASSYSGSRGHNEQFF.

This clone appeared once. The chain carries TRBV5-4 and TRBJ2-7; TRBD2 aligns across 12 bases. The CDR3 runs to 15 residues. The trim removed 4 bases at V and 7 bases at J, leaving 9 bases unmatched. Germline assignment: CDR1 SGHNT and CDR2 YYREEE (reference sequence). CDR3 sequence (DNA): TGTGCCAGCAGCCCGAAACTAGCGGGAGGTCGAGAGCAGTACTTC. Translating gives CASSPKLAGGREQYF.

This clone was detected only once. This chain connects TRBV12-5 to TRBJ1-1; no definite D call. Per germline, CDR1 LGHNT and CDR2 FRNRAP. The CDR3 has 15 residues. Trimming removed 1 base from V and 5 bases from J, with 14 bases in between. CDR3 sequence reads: CASGLGLGVGTEAFF. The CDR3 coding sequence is TGTGCTAGTGGTTTGGGTCTGGGAGTAGGGACTGAAGCTTTCTTT.

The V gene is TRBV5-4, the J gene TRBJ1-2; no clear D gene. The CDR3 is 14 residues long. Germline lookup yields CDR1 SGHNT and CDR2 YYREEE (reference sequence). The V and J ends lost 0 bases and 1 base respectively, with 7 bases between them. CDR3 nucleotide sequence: TGTGCCAGCAGCTTGGCGGCAGTTAACTATGGCTACACCTTC. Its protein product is CASSLAAVNYGYTF.

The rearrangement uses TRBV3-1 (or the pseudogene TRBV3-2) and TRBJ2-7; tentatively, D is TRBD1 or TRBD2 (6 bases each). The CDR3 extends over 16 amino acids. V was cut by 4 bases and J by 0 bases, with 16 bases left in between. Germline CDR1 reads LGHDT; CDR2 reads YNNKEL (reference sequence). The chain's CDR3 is CASSPMGGGSSYEQYF. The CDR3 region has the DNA TGTGCCAGCAGCCCTATGGGGGGCGGAAGCTCCTACGAGCAGTACTTC.

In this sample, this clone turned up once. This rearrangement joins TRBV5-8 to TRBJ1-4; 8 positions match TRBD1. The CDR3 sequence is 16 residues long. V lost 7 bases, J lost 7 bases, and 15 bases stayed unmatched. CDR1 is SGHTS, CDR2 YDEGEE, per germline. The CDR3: CASATGTGQRAEKLFF. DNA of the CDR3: TGTGCCAGCGCTACCGGGACAGGACAGAGGGCTGAAAAACTGTTTTTT.

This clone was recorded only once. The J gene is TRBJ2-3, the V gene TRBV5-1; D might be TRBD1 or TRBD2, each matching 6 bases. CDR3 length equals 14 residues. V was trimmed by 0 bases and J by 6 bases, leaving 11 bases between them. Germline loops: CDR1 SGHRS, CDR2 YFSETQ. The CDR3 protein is CASSLEGGKDTQYF. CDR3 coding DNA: TGCGCCAGCAGCTTGGAAGGGGGGAAGGATACGCAGTATTTT.

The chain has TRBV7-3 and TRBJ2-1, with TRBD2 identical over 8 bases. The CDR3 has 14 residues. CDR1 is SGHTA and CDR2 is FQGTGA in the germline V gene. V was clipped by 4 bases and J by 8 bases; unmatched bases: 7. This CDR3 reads CASSSGLVRDEQFF. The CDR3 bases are TGTGCCAGCAGCTCGGGACTAGTACGGGATGAGCAGTTCTTC.

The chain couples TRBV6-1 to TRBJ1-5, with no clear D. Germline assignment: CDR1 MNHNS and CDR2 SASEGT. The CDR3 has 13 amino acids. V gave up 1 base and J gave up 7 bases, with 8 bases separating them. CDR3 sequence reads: CASSEGPGQPQHF. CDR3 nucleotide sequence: TGTGCCAGCAGTGAAGGCCCGGGACAGCCCCAGCATTTT.

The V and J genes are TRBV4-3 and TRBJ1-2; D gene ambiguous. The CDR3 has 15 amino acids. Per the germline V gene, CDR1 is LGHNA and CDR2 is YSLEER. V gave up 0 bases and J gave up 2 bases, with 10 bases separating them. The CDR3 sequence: CASSQDLGRNYGYTF. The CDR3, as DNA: TGCGCCAGCAGCCAAGATCTTGGACGGAACTATGGCTACACCTTC.

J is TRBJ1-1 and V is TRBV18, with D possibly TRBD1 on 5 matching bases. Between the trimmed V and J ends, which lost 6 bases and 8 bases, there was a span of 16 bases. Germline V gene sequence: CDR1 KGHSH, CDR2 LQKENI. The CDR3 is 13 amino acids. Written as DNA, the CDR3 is TGTGCCAGCTCTGAACAGGAGCAATACGAAGCTTTCTTT. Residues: CASSEQEQYEAFF.

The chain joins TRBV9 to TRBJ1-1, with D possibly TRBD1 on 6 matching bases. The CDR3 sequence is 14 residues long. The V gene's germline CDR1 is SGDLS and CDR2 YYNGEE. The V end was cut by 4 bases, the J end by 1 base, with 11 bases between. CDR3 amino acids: CASSLQGANTEAFF. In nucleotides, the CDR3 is TGTGCCAGCAGCTTACAGGGTGCGAACACTGAAGCTTTCTTT.

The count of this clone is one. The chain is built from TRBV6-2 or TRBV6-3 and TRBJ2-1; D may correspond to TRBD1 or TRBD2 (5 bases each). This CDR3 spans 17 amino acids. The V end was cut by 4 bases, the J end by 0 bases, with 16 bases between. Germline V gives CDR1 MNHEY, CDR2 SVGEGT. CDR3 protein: CASSFPGTSSSYNEQFF. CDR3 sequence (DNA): TGTGCCAGCAGTTTCCCGGGGACCAGCAGCTCCTACAATGAGCAGTTCTTC.

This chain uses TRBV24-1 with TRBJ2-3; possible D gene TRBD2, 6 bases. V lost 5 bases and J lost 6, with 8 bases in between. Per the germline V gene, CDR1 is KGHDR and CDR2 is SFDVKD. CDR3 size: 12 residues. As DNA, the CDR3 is TGTGCCACCAGTGTTCGGGGGGATACGCAGTATTTT. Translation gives CATSVRGDTQYF.

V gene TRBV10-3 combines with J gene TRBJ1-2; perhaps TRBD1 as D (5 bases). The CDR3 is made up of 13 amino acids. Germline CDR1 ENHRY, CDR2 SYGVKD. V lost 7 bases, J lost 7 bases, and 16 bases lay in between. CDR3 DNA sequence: TGTGCCATCACCCCCGGCCAGGGCGGTGGCTACACCTTC. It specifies CAITPGQGGGYTF.

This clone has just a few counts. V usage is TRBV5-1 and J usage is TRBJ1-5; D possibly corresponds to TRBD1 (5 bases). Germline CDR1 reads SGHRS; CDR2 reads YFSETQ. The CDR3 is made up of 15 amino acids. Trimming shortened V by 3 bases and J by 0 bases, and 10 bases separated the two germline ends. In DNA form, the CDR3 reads TGCGCCAGCAGCTCGAGTGGGGGTAGCAATCAGCCCCAGCATTTT. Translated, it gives CASSSSGGSNQPQHF. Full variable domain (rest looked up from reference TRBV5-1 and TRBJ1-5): KAGVTQTPRYLIKTRGQQVTLSCSPISGHRSVSWYQQTPGQGLQFLFEYFSETQRNKGNFPGRFSGRQFSNSRSEMNVSTLELGDSALYLCASSSSGGSNQPQHFGDGTRLSIL.

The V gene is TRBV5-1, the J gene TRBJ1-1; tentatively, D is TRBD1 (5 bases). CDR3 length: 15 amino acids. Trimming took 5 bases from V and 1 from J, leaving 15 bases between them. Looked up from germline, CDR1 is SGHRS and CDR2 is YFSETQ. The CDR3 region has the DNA TGCGCCAGCAGGCCGCCGGGACTTTCGAACACTGAAGCTTTCTTT. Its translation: CASRPPGLSNTEAFF. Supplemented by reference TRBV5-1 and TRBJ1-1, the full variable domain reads KAGVTQTPRYLIKTRGQQVTLSCSPISGHRSVSWYQQTPGQGLQFLFEYFSETQRNKGNFPGRFSGRQFSNSRSEMNVSTLELGDSALYLCASRPPGLSNTEAFFGQGTRLTVV.